This T cell receptor (beta chain) was sequenced in a study of blood T cell repertoires in COVID-19. Study information: The study drew acute and convalescent COVID-19 samples from the United States, Italy and Spain.

This CDR3 is built from 15 residues. Trimming took 2 bases from V and 3 from J; bases not matched to a gene: 6. From germline, CDR1 is KGHSH and CDR2 LQKENI. This table comes from immunoSEQ multiplex PCR, and its TCRdb copy is limited to in-frame clones, with some not included. The sample lists roughly 290,000 clones, about nine tenths occurring once. The chain carries TRBV18 and TRBJ1-2; 7 positions match TRBD1. The sequenced material came from PBMCs or T cells enriched from blood (not recorded which). This TCR derives from a woman aged 35 to 49 who had recovered from COVID-19. Here the CDR3 DNA reads TGTGCCAGCTCACCATCCCTAGGACAGGACTATGGCTACACCTTC. This codes for CASSPSLGQDYGYTF. Combining the CDR3 with reference TRBV18 and TRBJ1-2 gives the whole variable domain NAGVMQNPRHLVRRRGQEARLRCSPMKGHSHVYWYRQLPEEGLKFMVYLQKENIIDESGMPKERFSAEFPKEGPSILRIQQVVRGDSAAYFCASSPSLGQDYGYTFGSGTRLTVV.